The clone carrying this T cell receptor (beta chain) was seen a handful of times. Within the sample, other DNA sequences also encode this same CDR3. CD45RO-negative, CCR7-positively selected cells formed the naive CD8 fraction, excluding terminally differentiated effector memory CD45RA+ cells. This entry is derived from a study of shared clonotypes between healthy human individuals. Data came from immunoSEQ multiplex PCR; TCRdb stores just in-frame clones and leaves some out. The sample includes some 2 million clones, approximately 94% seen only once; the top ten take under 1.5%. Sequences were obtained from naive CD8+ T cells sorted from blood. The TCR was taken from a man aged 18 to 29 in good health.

CDR3 coding DNA: TGTGCCAGCAGCTTCGGGAGCTCCTACGAGCAGTACTTC. Its translation is CASSFGSSYEQYF. The gene calls are TRBV5-4 and TRBJ2-7; D perhaps matches TRBD2 (6 bases). The CDR3 spans 13 residues. Germline-derived CDR1 and CDR2 are SGHNT and YYREEE (reference sequence). V was cut by 2 bases and J by 0 bases, with 6 bases left in between.